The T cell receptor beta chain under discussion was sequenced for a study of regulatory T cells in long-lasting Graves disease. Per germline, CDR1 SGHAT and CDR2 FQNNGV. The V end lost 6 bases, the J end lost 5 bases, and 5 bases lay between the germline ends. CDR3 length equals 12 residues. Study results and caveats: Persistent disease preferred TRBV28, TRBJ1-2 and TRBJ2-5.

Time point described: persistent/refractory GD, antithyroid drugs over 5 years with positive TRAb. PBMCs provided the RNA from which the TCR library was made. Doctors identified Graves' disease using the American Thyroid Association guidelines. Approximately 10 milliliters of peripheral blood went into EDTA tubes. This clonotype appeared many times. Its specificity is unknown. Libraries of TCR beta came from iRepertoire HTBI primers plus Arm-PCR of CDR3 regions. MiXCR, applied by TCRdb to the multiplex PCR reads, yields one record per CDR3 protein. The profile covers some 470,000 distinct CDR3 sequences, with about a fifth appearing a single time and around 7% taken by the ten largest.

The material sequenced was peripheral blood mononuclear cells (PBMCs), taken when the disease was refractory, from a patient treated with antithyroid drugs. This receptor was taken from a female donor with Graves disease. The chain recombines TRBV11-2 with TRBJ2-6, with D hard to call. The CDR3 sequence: CASSYRANVLTF. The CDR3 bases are TGTGCCAGCAGTTACAGGGCCAACGTCCTGACTTTC.